Following are 24 T cell receptor beta chains from one sample sequenced in a study of blood T cell repertoires in COVID-19. Sequencing was performed with immunoSEQ multiplex PCR; in TCRdb, only in-frame clones are kept and a portion is missing. The sample consists of 350,000 to 500,000 clones, over 75% of them appearing once. Material for sequencing was PBMCs or T cells enriched from blood (not recorded which). The receptors were sampled from a woman aged 18-29 years who had been exposed to COVID-19.

This clone was seen more than once but under ten times. This sequence joins TRBV19 and TRBJ1-1, with D unresolved. In germline, CDR1 is LNHDA, CDR2 SQIVND (reference sequence). V lost 5 bases and J lost 4, with 14 bases in between. The CDR3 covers 14 residues. The CDR3 bases are TGTGCCAGTAGTTCCCGCGGAAGCTCCACTGAAGCTTTCTTT. Residues: CASSSRGSSTEAFF.

The chain carries TRBV18 and TRBJ2-2; maybe TRBD1 (6 bases). The CDR3 length is 16 residues. Deletions cut 3 bases from V and 1 base from J, with 12 bases between. Germline assignment: CDR1 KGHSH and CDR2 LQKENI. Here the CDR3 DNA reads TGTGCCAGCTCACCCGAGGACAGACTGAACACCGGGGAGCTGTTTTTT. It is translated as CASSPEDRLNTGELFF.

The rearrangement links TRBV11-2 to TRBJ2-7; 12 nucleotides align to TRBD1. The germline V gene has CDR1 SGHAT and CDR2 FQNNGV. This CDR3 has 14 amino acids. Losses at the gene ends were 4 bases for V and 4 bases for J; bases not matched to a gene: 2. CDR3 residues: CASSSGQGAYEQYF. The DNA of the CDR3 is TGTGCCAGCAGCTCGGGACAGGGGGCTTACGAGCAGTACTTC.

The chain is built from TRBV30 and TRBJ2-5, with 7 nucleotides matching TRBD1. The V and J ends lost 3 bases and 0 bases, in that order; junction bases with no gene match: 7. This CDR3 is built from 15 residues. The V gene's germline CDR1 is GTSNPN and CDR2 SVGIG (reference sequence). CDR3 residues: CAWRPGQTYQETQYF. Written as DNA, the CDR3 is TGTGCCTGGAGGCCGGGACAGACGTACCAAGAGACCCAGTACTTC.

The chain couples TRBV2 to TRBJ2-2; 8 bases agree with TRBD2. V gave up 4 bases and J gave up 4 bases; unmatched junction bases: 5. The germline V gene has CDR1 SNHLY and CDR2 FYNNEI. The CDR3 sequence is 15 residues long. In DNA form, the CDR3 reads TGTGCCAGCAGTGTGGCGGGAGGAGCCACCGGGGAGCTGTTTTTT. Translated: CASSVAGGATGELFF.

The chain couples TRBV6-2 or TRBV6-3 to TRBJ1-5; D gene uncertain. The V gene lost 6 bases and the J gene lost 0 bases, with 15 bases spanning the gap. Germline values: CDR1 MNHEY, CDR2 SVGEGT. CDR3 length: 16 amino acids. As DNA, the CDR3 is TGTGCCAGCAGCCGAATTGACGGGTATAGCAATCAGCCCCAGCATTTT. This codes for CASSRIDGYSNQPQHF.

V usage is TRBV5-1 and J usage is TRBJ1-6, with TRBD1 matching over 7 bases. The CDR3 runs 15 residues. With 1 base clipped from V and 6 bases from J, the junction kept 4 bases outside the gene matches. Germline values: CDR1 SGHRS, CDR2 YFSETQ. CDR3 in amino acids: CASSLSGGLNSPLHF. CDR3 DNA: TGCGCCAGCAGCTTGTCAGGGGGTCTTAATTCACCCCTCCACTTT. The full variable domain, completed using reference TRBV5-1 and TRBJ1-6, is KAGVTQTPRYLIKTRGQQVTLSCSPISGHRSVSWYQQTPGQGLQFLFEYFSETQRNKGNFPGRFSGRQFSNSRSEMNVSTLELGDSALYLCASSLSGGLNSPLHFGNGTRLTVT.

This chain uses TRBV6-5 with TRBJ2-1; 9 bases line up with TRBD2. There are 15 residues in the CDR3. The ends lost 4 bases at V and 4 bases at J; junction bases unmatched: 5. CDR1 and CDR2 (germline): MNHEY, SVGAGI. CDR3 region: CASSWRLAAYNEQFF. The DNA for the CDR3 is TGTGCCAGCAGTTGGCGACTAGCGGCTTACAATGAGCAGTTCTTC.

The chain has TRBV6-1 and TRBJ2-3; D remains ambiguous. Trimming left V 2 bases short and J 6 bases short, with 18 bases between. Germline loops: CDR1 MNHNS, CDR2 SASEGT. CDR3 size: 16 residues. The CDR3 protein is CASSELVRILLDTQYF. The CDR3, as DNA: TGTGCCAGCAGTGAACTAGTTAGGATTTTGCTGGATACGCAGTATTTT.

The chain has TRBV5-5 and TRBJ1-3; possibly TRBD1 for D (6 bases). V lost 2 bases and J lost 5, with 17 bases in between. Germline V lookup: CDR1 SGHKS, CDR2 YYEKEE (reference sequence). This CDR3 spans 16 amino acids. The CDR3 DNA reads TGTGCCAGCAGCTTTGTGGGGGCCAGAACTCGAAACACCATATATTTT. The encoded protein is CASSFVGARTRNTIYF.

This chain uses TRBV5-4 with TRBJ2-5, with D maybe TRBD1 (5 bases). The germline gives CDR1 SGHNT, CDR2 YYREEE (reference sequence). The ends were cut back, 1 base at V and 2 bases at J, with 15 bases in the middle. CDR3 length: 16 amino acids. CDR3 nucleotides: TGTGCCAGCAGCTTGCGTCAGGGAAGGCAACAAGAGACCCAGTACTTC. This gives the protein CASSLRQGRQQETQYF.

In nucleotides, the CDR3 is TGTGCCAGCAGTGTGAGAGAGGGCAATCAGCCCCAGCATTTT. Protein: CASSVREGNQPQHF. The V and J genes are TRBV2 and TRBJ1-5, with no clear D. V lost 4 bases, J lost 2 bases, and 9 bases lay in between. CDR1 is SNHLY and CDR2 is FYNNEI in the germline V gene. This CDR3 spans 14 amino acids.

The chain has TRBV28 and TRBJ2-1; D is possibly TRBD2 (6 bases). The CDR3 contains 12 residues. V gave up 5 bases and J gave up 13 bases, with 15 bases separating them. The germline CDR1 and CDR2 sequences are MDHEN and SYDVKM. The CDR3 DNA reads as TGTGCCAGCAGTGCCCGGAGGGCCCATCAGTTCTTC. Translating it yields CASSARRAHQFF.

The rearrangement links TRBV9 to TRBJ1-2; 9 bases are shared with TRBD1. The CDR3 is 15 amino acids. In germline, CDR1 is SGDLS, CDR2 YYNGEE. V lost 4 bases and J lost 7; bases outside the gene matches: 11. The CDR3 protein is CASSKEGTGFGGYTF. The CDR3 DNA reads TGTGCCAGCAGCAAAGAAGGGACAGGGTTTGGTGGCTACACCTTC.

The J gene is TRBJ2-2, the V gene TRBV12-2; the table's D call, TRBD2, has no DNA check behind it. TRBV12-2 is a recognized pseudogene. The CDR3 extends over 22 amino acids. The CDR3 DNA reads TGTGCAAGTCGCCCCCGCCCTCATCGGCCACGGTTCAGAGGGCCGTACACCGGGGAGCTGTTTTTT. Amino acids: CASRPRPHRPRFRGPYTGELFF.

The V gene is TRBV7-9, the J gene TRBJ1-4; D remains unclear. The V gene lost 8 bases and the J gene lost 10 bases, with 23 bases spanning the gap. CDR1 and CDR2 (germline): SEHNR, FQNEAQ (reference sequence). CDR3 length: 15 residues. The CDR3 sequence is CASVSGLTNERKLFF. In DNA form, the CDR3 reads TGTGCCAGCGTTTCCGGCCTTACTAATGAAAGAAAACTGTTTTTT.

The chain has TRBV20-1 and TRBJ1-2, with 10 bases identical to TRBD1. This CDR3 has 11 amino acids. Per germline, CDR1 DFQATT and CDR2 SNEGSKA (reference sequence). CDR3 nucleotide sequence: TGCGGGACAGGGGAGGGCTATGGCTACACCTTC. It yields the protein CGTGEGYGYTF.

The chain couples TRBV3-1 (or the pseudogene TRBV3-2) to TRBJ2-5, with 10 bases identical to TRBD1. CDR1 and CDR2 from the germline V gene are LGHDT and YNNKEL (reference sequence). The CDR3 extends over 15 amino acids. Trimming at V came to 1 base and at J to 6 bases, leaving 5 bases not matched to a gene. CDR3 sequence reads: CASSQGQGAIQTQYF. CDR3 coding DNA: TGTGCCAGCAGCCAAGGACAGGGGGCGATACAGACCCAGTACTTC.

The genes are TRBV19 and TRBJ2-3, with D tentatively TRBD1 (6 bases). The CDR3 is made up of 15 amino acids. The ends were cut back, 2 bases at V and 2 bases at J, with 11 bases in the middle. The V gene's germline CDR1 is LNHDA and CDR2 SQIVND (reference sequence). CDR3 residues: CASSIQDSLTDTQYF. CDR3 DNA sequence: TGTGCCAGTAGTATACAGGACAGCCTCACAGATACGCAGTATTTT. The full variable domain, in which reference TRBV19 and TRBJ2-3 provide the parts outside the CDR3, is DGGITQSPKYLFRKEGQNVTLSCEQNLNHDAMYWYRQDPGQGLRLIYYSQIVNDFQKGDIAEGYSVSREKKESFPLTVTSAQKNPTAFYLCASSIQDSLTDTQYFGPGTRLTVL.

The chain employs TRBV24-1 and TRBJ1-2; a possible D gene is TRBD1 (5 bases). CDR3 length equals 11 residues. Germline V gives CDR1 KGHDR, CDR2 SFDVKD. Trimming took off 8 bases at V and 2 bases at J, with 5 bases between the two ends. CDR3 amino acids: CATKGNYGYTF. DNA of the CDR3: TGTGCCACCAAGGGGAACTATGGCTACACCTTC.

The chain links TRBV5-1 to TRBJ2-2; the match to TRBD2 covers 7 bases. J gave up 7 bases and V 0 bases, and 6 bases lay outside the gene matches. The CDR3 contains 15 residues. The germline V gene encodes CDR1 SGHRS and CDR2 YFSETQ. CDR3 sequence (DNA): TGCGCCAGCAGCTTGGCCGAGCGGGGCGTCGGGGAGCTGTTTTTT. Protein sequence: CASSLAERGVGELFF.

The rearrangement links TRBV5-1 to TRBJ2-1, with 7 bases lining up with TRBD2. The CDR3 sequence is 15 residues long. J lost 2 bases, V lost 2 bases, and 4 bases had no gene match. In germline, CDR1 is SGHRS, CDR2 YFSETQ. CDR3 nucleotide sequence: TGCGCCAGCAGCTTCACGGGAGGCACCTACAATGAGCAGTTCTTC. Translating gives CASSFTGGTYNEQFF.

The chain links TRBV6-4 to TRBJ1-4; 7 positions match TRBD1. Looked up from germline, CDR1 is MRHNA and CDR2 is SNTAGT. J gave up 7 bases and V 10 bases, and 6 bases lay outside the gene matches. The CDR3 runs 12 residues. This CDR3 reads CATNRGTEKLFF. The CDR3 region has the DNA TGTGCCACCAACAGGGGAACTGAAAAACTGTTTTTT.

V and J are TRBV7-9 and TRBJ2-3, with a possible D match to TRBD2 (5 bases). This CDR3 region has 14 residues. CDR1 and CDR2 (germline): SEHNR, FQNEAQ (reference sequence). Trimming took 7 bases from V and 0 from J, leaving 11 bases between them. CDR3 sequence: CASNPGLSTDTQYF. CDR3 DNA sequence: TGTGCCAGCAACCCCGGACTGAGCACAGATACGCAGTATTTT.